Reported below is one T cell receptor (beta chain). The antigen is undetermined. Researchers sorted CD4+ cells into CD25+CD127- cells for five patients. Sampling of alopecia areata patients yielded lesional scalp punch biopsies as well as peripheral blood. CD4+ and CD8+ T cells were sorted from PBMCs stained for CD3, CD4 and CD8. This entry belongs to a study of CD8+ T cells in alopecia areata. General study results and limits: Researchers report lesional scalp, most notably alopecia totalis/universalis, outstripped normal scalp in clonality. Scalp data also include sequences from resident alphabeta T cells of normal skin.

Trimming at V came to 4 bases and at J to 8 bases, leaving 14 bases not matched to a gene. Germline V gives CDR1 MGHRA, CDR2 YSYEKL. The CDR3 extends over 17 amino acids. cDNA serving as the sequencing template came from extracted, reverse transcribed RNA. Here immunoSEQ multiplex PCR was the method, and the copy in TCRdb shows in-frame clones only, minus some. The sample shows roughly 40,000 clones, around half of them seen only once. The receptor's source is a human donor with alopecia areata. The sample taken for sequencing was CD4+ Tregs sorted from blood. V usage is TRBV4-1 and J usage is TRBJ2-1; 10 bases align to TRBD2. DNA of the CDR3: TGCGCCAGCAGCCTACAAATAGCGGGGGGCCCACGGGATGAGCAGTTCTTC. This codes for CASSLQIAGGPRDEQFF.